These 6 T cell receptor beta chains share one sample of origin, sequenced in a study of blood T cells in healthy people across ages (dated by TCRdb to about 2015). Library creation used 5' RACE. Sequencing was carried out with an Illumina HiSeq 2500. A second PCR of 7 to 11 cycles was run with a J-beta primer mix and a sample-barcoded 5' primer. TCRdb passed the public sequencing reads through fastp at Q25 and MiXCR, retaining productive beta sequences. Each entry is one CDR3 protein sequence, shown with its most common DNA and genes. The sample has about 1,000,000 distinct CDR3 sequences on record, 35% to 55% of them singletons. The top ten hold approximately 19% of the sample. Material for sequencing was blood. Source of these receptors: an older woman in good health.

The chain uses TRBV6-1 and TRBJ2-7; tentatively, D is TRBD2 (6 bases). Germline V gives CDR1 MNHNS, CDR2 SASEGT. The CDR3 is 14 amino acids. Trimming stripped 4 bases from V and 2 bases from J, with 12 bases between. CDR3 loop: CASSVWRGPYEQYF. The CDR3 bases are TGTGCCAGCAGTGTATGGCGGGGTCCCTACGAGCAGTACTTC.

In its sample, this clonotype was seen a few times. The chain uses TRBV10-3 and TRBJ1-2; 8 nucleotides match TRBD1. The germline V gene has CDR1 ENHRY and CDR2 SYGVKD. V dropped 6 bases and J dropped 8; count of bases not matched to a gene: 17. This CDR3 is 16 amino acids long. The CDR3 nucleotides read TGTGCCATCAGCCACCAATCCGGGACAGGCCAGGGGGGCTACACCTTC. This encodes CAISHQSGTGQGGYTF.

The rearrangement links TRBV5-1 to TRBJ2-5; no definite D call. Germline CDR1 and CDR2: SGHRS and YFSETQ. V was trimmed by 5 bases and J by 4 bases, leaving 18 bases between them. The CDR3 is 15 amino acids. The CDR3 here is CASSVAVVSSETQYF. DNA for the CDR3: TGCGCCAGCAGTGTGGCGGTGGTTTCGTCAGAGACCCAGTACTTC.

The V and J genes are TRBV6-2 or TRBV6-3 and TRBJ2-5; TRBD2 aligns across 9 bases. The CDR3 runs to 16 residues. Per germline, CDR1 MNHEY and CDR2 SVGEGT. J lost 0 bases, V lost 3 bases, and 5 bases had no gene match. CDR3 DNA sequence: TGTGCCAGCAGTTATCGACTAGCGGAGTACCAAGAGACCCAGTACTTC. Protein sequence: CASSYRLAEYQETQYF.

On this clonotype itself: Possible read error: a much larger clone is one base away. The chain joins TRBV29-1 to TRBJ2-1; D is possibly TRBD2 (5 bases). Germline CDR1 reads SQVTM; CDR2 reads ANQGSEA. Trimming removed 4 bases at V and 13 bases at J, with 20 bases between. The CDR3 totals 13 residues. The CDR3 protein is CSVGFSAQETQFF. The CDR3 coding sequence is TGCAGCGTTGGTTTTAGCGCCCAAGAGACCCAGTTCTTC.

This clonotype was detected only a few times. V gene TRBV5-1 combines with J gene TRBJ2-5; 9 positions agree with TRBD2. The V gene's germline CDR1 is SGHRS and CDR2 YFSETQ. CDR3 size: 16 residues. The V segment lost 0 bases and the J segment 5 bases; nucleotides outside the gene matches: 8. Here the CDR3 DNA reads TGCGCCAGCAGCTTGGCCTTCGCGGGAGGGTTGGAGACCCAGTACTTC. Residues: CASSLAFAGGLETQYF.